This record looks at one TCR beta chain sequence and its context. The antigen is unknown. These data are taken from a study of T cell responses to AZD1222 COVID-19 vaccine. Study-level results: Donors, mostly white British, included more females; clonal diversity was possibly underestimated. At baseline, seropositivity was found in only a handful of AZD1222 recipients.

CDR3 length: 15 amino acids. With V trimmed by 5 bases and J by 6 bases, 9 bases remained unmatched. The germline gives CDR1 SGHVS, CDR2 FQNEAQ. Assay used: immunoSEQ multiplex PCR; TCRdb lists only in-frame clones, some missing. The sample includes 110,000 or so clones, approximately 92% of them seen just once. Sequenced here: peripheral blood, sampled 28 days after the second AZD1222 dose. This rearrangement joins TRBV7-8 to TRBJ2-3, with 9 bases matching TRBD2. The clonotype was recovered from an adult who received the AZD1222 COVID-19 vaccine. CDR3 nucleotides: TGTGCCAGCAGCCCCGGGACTAGCAAGAGGGATACGCAGTATTTT. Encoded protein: CASSPGTSKRDTQYF.